The 17 T cell receptor beta chains in this list originate from one sample, sequenced in a study of metastatic and nonmetastatic thyroid tumors. TCRdb re-clonotyped the PCR reads via MiXCR. The profile shows roughly 71,000 clones, around 20% of them singletons. Patients were all untreated before their thyroid surgery. Sequences were obtained from blood. All receptors derive from a female donor with papillary thyroid cancer or a benign thyroid nodule (not recorded which). Some clones in this sample may be carry-over from other donors' samples.

This clone was recorded many times. The chain uses TRBV20-1 and TRBJ2-7, with D perhaps assigned TRBD1 or TRBD2 (6 bases each). Trimming removed 2 bases from V and 4 bases from J, with 12 bases in between. CDR1 and CDR2 (germline): DFQATT, SNEGSKA (reference sequence). The length of the CDR3 is 13 residues. The DNA for the CDR3 is TGCAGTGCTAGAAGACAGGAGGGTTACGAGCAGTACTTC. Amino acid sequence: CSARRQEGYEQYF.

In its sample, this clone was seen once. This chain links TRBV5-6 with TRBJ2-7; 8 positions match TRBD2. Germline-derived CDR1 and CDR2 are SGHDT and YYEEEE. This CDR3 spans 17 amino acids. V shed 4 bases and J 0 bases; nucleotides not matched to a gene: 12. CDR3 amino acids: CASSHNPGTSRSYEQYF. The CDR3 DNA reads TGTGCCAGCAGCCACAACCCCGGGACTAGTCGCTCCTACGAGCAGTACTTC.

This clone was picked up one time. The chain is built from TRBV20-1 and TRBJ1-1; D might be TRBD1 (6 bases). Germline CDR1 is DFQATT and CDR2 is SNEGSKA (reference sequence). V was trimmed by 1 base and J by 4 bases, leaving 13 bases between them. This CDR3 region has 14 residues. CDR3 in amino acids: CSARGKTGRTEAFF. The CDR3 region has the DNA TGCAGTGCTAGAGGTAAGACAGGTCGCACTGAAGCTTTCTTT.

This clone has a count of ten or more. The rearrangement joins TRBV3-1 to TRBJ1-2; a possible D gene is TRBD1 (5 bases). V gave up 3 bases and J gave up 4 bases, with 18 bases separating them. CDR3 size: 16 residues. Germline values: CDR1 LGHDT, CDR2 YNNKEL (reference sequence). The CDR3 bases are TGTGCCAGCAGCCAGAACACCGGGACCCTCGGCTATGGCTACACCTTC. It specifies CASSQNTGTLGYGYTF. The full variable domain, in which reference TRBV3-1 and TRBJ1-2 provide the parts outside the CDR3, is DTAVSQTPKYLVTQMGNDKSIKCEQNLGHDTMYWYKQDSKKFLKIMFSYNNKELIINETVPNRFSPKSPDKAHLNLHINSLELGDSAVYFCASSQNTGTLGYGYTFGSGTRLTVV.

This clone was recorded at least ten times. Just one base apart from a much larger clone, this may be a read error. Other DNA sequences of this sample code for an identical CDR3. This rearrangement joins TRBV15 to TRBJ1-1; D perhaps matches TRBD1 (6 bases). CDR1 LNHNV and CDR2 YYDKDF come from the germline V gene (reference sequence). The CDR3 length is 16 residues. This chain's CDR3 is CATSRDRDTTNTEAFF. CDR3 DNA sequence: TGTGCCACCAGCAGAGATAGGGACACTACGAACACTGAAGCCTTCTTT.

This clone appeared many times. The chain recombines TRBV18 with TRBJ2-1, with 8 bases that match TRBD2. Germline CDR1 KGHSH, CDR2 LQKENI. Losses at the gene ends were 2 bases for V and 9 bases for J; bases not matched to a gene: 9. The CDR3 contains 15 residues. This chain's CDR3 is CASSPGTRRGGEQFF. The CDR3, as DNA: TGTGCCAGCTCACCAGGGACTAGACGTGGGGGTGAGCAGTTCTTC.

This clone was recorded many times. V is TRBV11-3 and J is TRBJ2-6; 11 bases line up with TRBD2. The CDR3 sequence is 18 residues long. The germline gives CDR1 SGHNT, CDR2 YENEEA. The V gene end was trimmed by 4 bases and the J gene end by 2 bases; junction bases not matched to a gene: 7. The CDR3 nucleotides read TGTGCCAGCAGCTCAAAACTAGCGGGAGTAACTGGGGCCAACGTCCTGACTTTC. Translated, it gives CASSSKLAGVTGANVLTF. The whole variable domain, remainder taken from reference TRBV11-3 and TRBJ2-6, is EAGVVQSPRYKIIEKKQPVAFWCNPISGHNTLYWYLQNLGQGPELLIRYENEEAVDDSQLPKDRFSAERLKGVDSTLKIQPAELGDSAVYLCASSSKLAGVTGANVLTFGAGSRLTVL.

This clone occurred a few times. The CDR3 loop reads CASSPSAAAYEQYF. DNA for the CDR3: TGTGCCAGCAGTCCTAGCGCGGCCGCCTACGAGCAGTACTTC. J is TRBJ2-7 and V is TRBV6-1; D possibly corresponds to TRBD2 (6 bases). The V gene lost 5 bases and the J gene lost 2 bases, with 13 bases spanning the gap. The CDR3 is made up of 14 amino acids. Per the germline V gene, CDR1 is MNHNS and CDR2 is SASEGT.

This clone was picked up many times. This rearrangement joins TRBV7-3 to TRBJ1-5, with no clear D. This CDR3 is 15 amino acids long. Trimming took 0 bases from V and 3 from J, leaving 9 bases between them. Per the germline V gene, CDR1 is SGHTA and CDR2 is FQGTGA. Here the CDR3 DNA reads TGTGCCAGCAGCTTAACGACCCAGGCCAATCAGCCCCAGCATTTT. Its translation is CASSLTTQANQPQHF.

This clone was counted many times. The chain carries TRBV14 and TRBJ2-3, with D uncertain. The length of the CDR3 is 13 residues. CDR1 and CDR2 from the germline V gene are SGHDN and FVKESK. V lost 1 base to trimming and J lost 6 bases, with 8 bases between them. CDR3 nucleotide sequence: TGTGCCAGCAGCCAAGGGCCGGCTGATACGCAGTATTTT. It specifies CASSQGPADTQYF.

A word on this clone: A much larger clone differs by one base, so this may be a read error. Other DNA sequences in the same sample also yield this CDR3. The chain employs TRBV20-1 and TRBJ2-3; D may match TRBD1 or TRBD2 (5 bases each). This CDR3 has 11 residues. Germline V gives CDR1 DFQATT, CDR2 SNEGSKA (reference sequence). The CDR3 loop is CRTGRTDTQYF. CDR3 DNA: TGCAGGACGGGGCGTACAGATACGCAGTATTTT.

By sample share, this clone is medium-sized (0.01 to 0.1%). The J gene is TRBJ1-2, the V gene TRBV30; D is perhaps TRBD1 (5 bases). With 4 bases removed from V and 1 base from J, the gap between germline ends came to 13 bases. The CDR3 is 14 amino acids. Germline loops: CDR1 GTSNPN, CDR2 SVGIG (reference sequence). CDR3 DNA: TGTGCCTGGACCTACGGGACGCATAACTATGGCTACACCTTC. Protein sequence: CAWTYGTHNYGYTF.

This clone was observed many times. J is TRBJ1-2 and V is TRBV27; the D gene is possibly TRBD1 (5 bases). V was cut by 4 bases and J by 2 bases, with 14 bases left in between. CDR1 is MNHEY and CDR2 is SMNVEV in the germline V gene (reference sequence). CDR3 length: 15 amino acids. CDR3: CASSSTGGGNYGYTF. In nucleotides, the CDR3 is TGTGCCAGCAGTTCAACGGGGGGGGGAAACTATGGCTACACCTTC.

This clone was recorded many times. The rearrangement joins TRBV10-3 to TRBJ1-3, with D unclear. Germline V CDR1 and CDR2: ENHRY, SYGVKD. V was clipped by 7 bases and J by 0 bases, with 4 bases between them. The CDR3 sequence is 12 residues long. The CDR3 protein is CAIMSSGNTIYF. CDR3 DNA sequence: TGTGCCATCATGAGCTCTGGAAACACCATATATTTT.

This clone was counted many times. J is TRBJ1-1 and V is TRBV6-1; D not resolved. V was clipped by 6 bases and J by 4 bases, with 12 bases between them. This CDR3 has 13 amino acids. Per germline, CDR1 MNHNS and CDR2 SASEGT. CDR3 sequence: CASRFGPSTEAFF. DNA of the CDR3: TGTGCCAGCAGATTCGGGCCATCCACTGAAGCTTTCTTT.

This clone was detected many times. The V call is TRBV5-5, the J call TRBJ2-1, with D perhaps matching TRBD1 (7 bases). The V gene's germline CDR1 is SGHKS and CDR2 YYEKEE (reference sequence). V lost 3 bases and J 9 bases, leaving 22 bases between the germline ends. The CDR3 spans 16 residues. The CDR3 DNA reads TGTGCCAGCAGCTCATCTTGGGGACTCAGGGGGACTGAGCAGTTCTTC. Protein: CASSSSWGLRGTEQFF.

This clone was observed many times. CDR3 bases: TGCAGTGCTAGAGAAGGTTGGGGGATGTCGGATGCGGAAAAACTGTTTTTT. Its protein is CSAREGWGMSDAEKLFF. The chain joins TRBV20-1 to TRBJ1-4; perhaps TRBD1 as D (5 bases). This CDR3 spans 17 amino acids. CDR1 and CDR2 (germline): DFQATT, SNEGSKA (reference sequence). Trimming stripped 0 bases from V and 8 bases from J, with 22 bases between.